These 32 T cell receptor beta chains came from one sample sequenced in a study of blood T cell repertoires in COVID-19. Repertoires were generated with immunoSEQ multiplex PCR, while TCRdb's copy carries only in-frame clones and drops some. The table has 150,000 to 200,000 clones, roughly 84% seen once. The sequencing sample was made of PBMCs or T cells enriched from blood (not recorded which). These receptors were taken from a woman in her fifties or sixties who had recovered from COVID-19.

The table lists this clone with a few counts. The V gene is TRBV5-1, the J gene TRBJ2-7, with 8 bases matching TRBD2. The V gene end was trimmed by 4 bases and the J gene end by 3 bases; junction bases not matched to a gene: 9. CDR3 length: 15 amino acids. Looked up from germline, CDR1 is SGHRS and CDR2 is YFSETQ. The CDR3 here is CASSPGTSGGYEQYF. CDR3 DNA sequence: TGCGCCAGCAGCCCGGGAACCAGCGGGGGCTACGAGCAGTACTTC.

The rearrangement joins TRBV5-1 to TRBJ2-3, with 10 positions matching TRBD2. The CDR3 runs 15 residues. The J segment lost 8 bases and the V segment lost 3 bases, leaving 9 bases of the junction unmatched. CDR1 and CDR2 from the germline V gene are SGHRS and YFSETQ. The chain's CDR3 is CASSSLAGDSGTQYF. The CDR3 region has the DNA TGCGCCAGCAGCTCGCTAGCGGGGGATTCAGGTACGCAGTATTTT.

In DNA, the CDR3 is TGTGCCAGCAGTTCCGTGAGCTACTATGGCTACACCTTC. It yields the protein CASSSVSYYGYTF. V is TRBV12-3 or TRBV12-4 and J is TRBJ1-2; D not certain. This CDR3 comprises 13 residues. Trimming cost V 4 bases and J 3 bases, with 9 bases left between them.

This chain joins TRBV5-1 and TRBJ2-7; D ambiguous. In germline, CDR1 is SGHRS, CDR2 YFSETQ. The CDR3 consists of 14 residues. V lost 4 bases and J lost 0, with 11 bases in between. CDR3 sequence: CASSEQVPSYEQYF. CDR3 DNA: TGCGCCAGCAGCGAGCAGGTGCCCTCCTACGAGCAGTACTTC.

The sample holds one count of this clone. The chain links TRBV24-1 to TRBJ1-4; the D gene is possibly TRBD1 (6 bases). V shed 12 bases and J shed 7 bases, with 20 bases lying between them. Germline V gene sequence: CDR1 KGHDR, CDR2 SFDVKD. The CDR3 has 14 amino acids. CDR3 sequence reads: CAPRRDIRTEKLFF. For the CDR3, the DNA is TGTGCCCCACGACGGGACATTCGAACTGAAAAACTGTTTTTT.

The chain links TRBV7-9 to TRBJ1-3, with D perhaps matching TRBD1 (6 bases). Germline V gene data show CDR1 as SEHNR and CDR2 as FQNEAQ (reference sequence). V lost 2 bases and J 0 bases, leaving 17 bases between the germline ends. The CDR3 totals 18 residues. The CDR3, as DNA: TGTGCCAGCAGCTTACCGTCCGGGACACTGAGCTCTGGAAACACCATATATTTT. Residues: CASSLPSGTLSSGNTIYF.

The J gene is TRBJ2-5, the V gene TRBV5-1, with 8 bases identical to TRBD2. Germline assignment: CDR1 SGHRS and CDR2 YFSETQ. This CDR3 has 15 amino acids. Unmatched junction bases numbered 9, after V lost 4 bases and J lost 4 bases. CDR3 nucleotide sequence: TGCGCCAGCAGCCCCGGTGGTAGCGGGATAGAGACCCAGTACTTC. It specifies CASSPGGSGIETQYF.

The chain recombines TRBV3-1 (or the pseudogene TRBV3-2) with TRBJ2-7, with D perhaps matching TRBD1 (6 bases). Per the germline V gene, CDR1 is LGHDT and CDR2 is YNNKEL (reference sequence). Between the trimmed V and J ends, which lost 4 bases and 6 bases, there was a span of 10 bases. The CDR3 length is 12 residues. CDR3 protein: CASSRQESEQYF. The CDR3 DNA is TGTGCCAGCAGCCGACAGGAAAGCGAGCAGTACTTC.

V gene TRBV4-3 combines with J gene TRBJ2-7; a weak D match, TRBD2 (7 bases). With 1 base removed from V and 7 bases from J, the gap between germline ends came to 20 bases. CDR1 and CDR2 (germline): LGHNA, YSLEER. The CDR3 has 16 amino acids. CDR3 nucleotides: TGCGCCAGCAGCCAAGCGTTAGAGGGGGGGTTGGGTGAGCAGTACTTC. Translated, it gives CASSQALEGGLGEQYF.

The genes are TRBV19 and TRBJ2-2, with 10 positions matching TRBD2. After removal of 10 bases from V and 9 bases from J, the junction contained 8 bases not matched to a gene. This CDR3 comprises 13 residues. Germline lookup yields CDR1 LNHDA and CDR2 SQIVND (reference sequence). The CDR3 loop reads CATQLAGVRELFF. CDR3 DNA: TGTGCCACCCAGCTAGCGGGAGTCCGGGAGCTGTTTTTT.

This sequence joins TRBV20-1 and TRBJ2-1, with a possible D match to TRBD2 (6 bases). The V gene lost 4 bases and the J gene lost 0 bases, with 10 bases spanning the gap. The CDR3 sequence is 14 residues long. CDR1 is DFQATT, CDR2 SNEGSKA, per germline (reference sequence). The CDR3 DNA follows: TGCAGTGCTATTGACGGGAGCTCCTACAATGAGCAGTTCTTC. Amino acid sequence: CSAIDGSSYNEQFF.

The J gene is TRBJ2-2, the V gene TRBV5-1, with 9 nucleotides matching TRBD1. Germline CDR1 and CDR2: SGHRS and YFSETQ. V lost 1 base to trimming and J lost 7 bases; unmatched junction nucleotides: 8. This CDR3 spans 16 amino acids. CDR3 sequence (DNA): TGCGCCAGCAGCTTGCCCGGGACAGGGACGAACGGGGAGCTGTTTTTT. Translating gives CASSLPGTGTNGELFF.

This clone was picked up one time. This sequence joins TRBV2 and TRBJ2-7; D unclear. CDR1 is SNHLY and CDR2 is FYNNEI in the germline V gene. The CDR3 totals 11 residues. V lost 6 bases and J lost 6, with 9 bases in between. CDR3 DNA: TGTGCCAGCAGCCTCTTAATCGAGCAGTACTTC. Its translation is CASSLLIEQYF.

The chain joins TRBV19 to TRBJ1-4; no clear D gene. V lost 8 bases and J 7 bases, leaving 17 bases between the germline ends. The germline gives CDR1 LNHDA, CDR2 SQIVND (reference sequence). The CDR3 is made up of 14 amino acids. The CDR3 is CASSAGLRGEKLFF. The CDR3 DNA reads as TGTGCCAGTTCGGCAGGCCTCCGGGGTGAAAAACTGTTTTTT.

The V and J genes are TRBV10-2 and TRBJ1-1; a weak D match, TRBD1 (6 bases). V shed 7 bases and J shed 4 bases, with 19 bases lying between them. The CDR3 totals 15 residues. The germline V gene encodes CDR1 WSHSY and CDR2 SAAADI. The CDR3 protein is CASIGTRRLGTEAFF. Written as DNA, the CDR3 is TGCGCCAGCATTGGGACAAGGCGGTTGGGCACTGAAGCTTTCTTT.

The chain couples TRBV3-1 (or the pseudogene TRBV3-2) to TRBJ1-1, with a weak D call TRBD1 (5 bases). The CDR3 extends over 16 amino acids. With 4 bases removed from V and 4 bases from J, the gap between germline ends came to 19 bases. CDR1 and CDR2 from the germline V gene are LGHDT and YNNKEL (reference sequence). CDR3 bases: TGTGCCAGCAGCCCAACGCCGGGCGGGGGACTCACTGAAGCTTTCTTT. Translated: CASSPTPGGGLTEAFF.

The V call is TRBV7-9, the J call TRBJ2-7; 10 bases agree with TRBD1. Germline V gene sequence: CDR1 SEHNR, CDR2 FQNEAQ (reference sequence). J gave up 0 bases and V 5 bases, and 4 bases lay outside the gene matches. This CDR3 is built from 15 residues. Here the CDR3 DNA reads TGTGCCAGCAGCACGGGACAGGGGATCTCCTACGAGCAGTACTTC. This encodes CASSTGQGISYEQYF. Full variable domain (missing parts from reference TRBV7-9 and TRBJ2-7): DTGVSQNPRHKITKRGQNVTFRCDPISEHNRLYWYRQTLGQGPEFLTYFQNEAQLEKSRLLSDRFSAERPKGSFSTLEIQRTEQGDSAMYLCASSTGQGISYEQYFGPGTRLTVT.

The chain links TRBV6-5 to TRBJ2-7; TRBD1 might be the D (7 bases). Trimming took off 5 bases at V and 1 base at J, with 15 bases between the two ends. CDR3 size: 15 residues. Germline-derived CDR1 and CDR2 are MNHEY and SVGAGI. CDR3 nucleotides: TGTGCCAGCAGTCATAGACAGGGAGGTTCCTACGAGCAGTACTTC. Its translation: CASSHRQGGSYEQYF.

V is TRBV5-8 and J is TRBJ2-7; 9 nucleotides align to TRBD2. The CDR3 contains 15 residues. V lost 0 bases, J lost 3 bases, and 4 bases stayed unmatched. Germline V gene data show CDR1 as SGHTS and CDR2 as YDEGEE. CDR3: CASSLGASGVYEQYF. CDR3 bases: TGTGCCAGCAGCTTGGGGGCTAGCGGGGTCTACGAGCAGTACTTC.

This sequence joins TRBV11-2 and TRBJ1-2, with 9 bases fitting TRBD1. Germline values: CDR1 SGHAT, CDR2 FQNNGV. CDR3 length: 13 residues. With V trimmed by 5 bases and J by 8 bases, 6 bases remained unmatched. This CDR3 reads CASSPDRGQGYTF. The CDR3 bases are TGTGCCAGCAGCCCGGACAGGGGACAAGGCTACACCTTC.

This sequence joins TRBV12-3 or TRBV12-4 and TRBJ1-1; D unclear. V lost 3 bases to trimming and J lost 7 bases, with 9 bases between them. This CDR3 has 12 amino acids. As DNA, the CDR3 is TGTGCCAGCAGTTTGTCCCAGATTGAAGCTTTCTTT. Encoded protein: CASSLSQIEAFF.

The chain employs TRBV29-1 and TRBJ2-3; no clear D. Germline V lookup: CDR1 SQVTM, CDR2 ANQGSEA. The CDR3 covers 13 residues. The V and J ends lost 1 base and 4 bases respectively, with 9 bases between them. CDR3 sequence reads: CSVEVTRADTQYF. CDR3 nucleotide sequence: TGCAGCGTTGAAGTGACCCGGGCAGATACGCAGTATTTT.

The genes are TRBV7-6 and TRBJ2-7; no clear D. The CDR3 contains 14 residues. Germline V CDR1 and CDR2: SGHVS, FNYEAQ. V was cut by 1 base and J by 2 bases, with 9 bases left in between. CDR3 region: CASSLEGQAYEQYF. The CDR3 nucleotides read TGTGCCAGCAGCTTAGAAGGCCAGGCCTACGAGCAGTACTTC.

CDR3 DNA: TGTGCCAGTAAAGTCGGGGATGCGCGTACCCAAGAGACCCAGTACTTC. Its translation is CASKVGDARTQETQYF. This chain uses TRBV19 with TRBJ2-5; tentatively, D is TRBD2 (5 bases). With 7 bases removed from V and 1 base from J, the gap between germline ends came to 19 bases. Germline loops: CDR1 LNHDA, CDR2 SQIVND (reference sequence). This CDR3 is built from 16 residues. Using reference TRBV19 and TRBJ2-5 for the parts outside the CDR3, the full variable domain is DGGITQSPKYLFRKEGQNVTLSCEQNLNHDAMYWYRQDPGQGLRLIYYSQIVNDFQKGDIAEGYSVSREKKESFPLTVTSAQKNPTAFYLCASKVGDARTQETQYFGPGTRLLVL.

This sequence joins TRBV11-2 and TRBJ1-2; D is unresolved. There are 16 residues in the CDR3. Deletions cut 4 bases from V and 0 bases from J, with 15 bases between. Germline V CDR1 and CDR2: SGHAT, FQNNGV. CDR3 in amino acids: CASSYGRGMSNYGYTF. The CDR3 DNA is TGTGCCAGCAGCTACGGTAGAGGGATGTCTAACTATGGCTACACCTTC.

This sequence joins TRBV29-1 and TRBJ2-4; D might be TRBD2 (5 bases). Trimming removed 7 bases at V and 6 bases at J, with 19 bases between. The CDR3 totals 14 residues. Germline values: CDR1 SQVTM, CDR2 ANQGSEA. CDR3 in DNA: TGCAGCGCTGCAGCATTTGGACGGGGAAACATTCAGTACTTC. Encoded protein: CSAAAFGRGNIQYF.

The chain combines TRBV18 with TRBJ1-1, with 9 nucleotides matching TRBD1. This CDR3 comprises 16 residues. V lost 3 bases, J lost 1 base, and 6 bases stayed unmatched. Germline V lookup: CDR1 KGHSH, CDR2 LQKENI. CDR3 coding DNA: TGTGCCAGCTCACCGGGACAGGGACGGGGGAACACTGAAGCTTTCTTT. This codes for CASSPGQGRGNTEAFF.

V usage is TRBV7-8 and J usage is TRBJ1-1; D gene ambiguous. Germline lookup yields CDR1 SGHVS and CDR2 FQNEAQ. This CDR3 has 15 residues. Trimming left V 2 bases short and J 0 bases short, with 10 bases between. The CDR3 region has the DNA TGTGCCAGCAGCTTACTCAGTTCAGTGAACACTGAAGCTTTCTTT. Translation gives CASSLLSSVNTEAFF.

This chain connects TRBV6-5 to TRBJ2-5; no definite D call. Germline CDR1 MNHEY, CDR2 SVGAGI. V lost 5 bases and J 0 bases, leaving 13 bases between the germline ends. The CDR3 consists of 15 residues. The CDR3 bases are TGTGCCAGCAGTAAGCGACCCCGGTACCAAGAGACCCAGTACTTC. Protein product: CASSKRPRYQETQYF.

The chain couples TRBV11-2 to TRBJ1-2, with a tentative D call TRBD1 (6 bases). Germline V lookup: CDR1 SGHAT, CDR2 FQNNGV. CDR3 length: 12 residues. V lost 3 bases and J 7 bases, leaving 9 bases between the germline ends. The CDR3 here is CASSFSGVGYTF. CDR3 DNA: TGTGCCAGCAGCTTTTCAGGGGTTGGCTACACCTTC.

CDR3 coding DNA: TGCAGCGTCACTAGCGGGTACACCGGGGAGCTGTTTTTT. It translates to CSVTSGYTGELFF. The chain joins TRBV29-1 to TRBJ2-2; 9 bases line up with TRBD2. Germline V gives CDR1 SQVTM, CDR2 ANQGSEA. Germline trimming cut 6 bases from V and 3 bases from J; bases unmatched to any gene: 2. The CDR3 consists of 13 residues.

The chain links TRBV2 to TRBJ1-2; D is possibly TRBD1 (6 bases). Trimming removed 7 bases from V and 4 bases from J, with 13 bases in between. Germline loops: CDR1 SNHLY, CDR2 FYNNEI. The CDR3 covers 13 residues. Written as DNA, the CDR3 is TGTGCCAGCAAGATGGACAGCGCCTATGGCTACACCTTC. Protein sequence: CASKMDSAYGYTF.